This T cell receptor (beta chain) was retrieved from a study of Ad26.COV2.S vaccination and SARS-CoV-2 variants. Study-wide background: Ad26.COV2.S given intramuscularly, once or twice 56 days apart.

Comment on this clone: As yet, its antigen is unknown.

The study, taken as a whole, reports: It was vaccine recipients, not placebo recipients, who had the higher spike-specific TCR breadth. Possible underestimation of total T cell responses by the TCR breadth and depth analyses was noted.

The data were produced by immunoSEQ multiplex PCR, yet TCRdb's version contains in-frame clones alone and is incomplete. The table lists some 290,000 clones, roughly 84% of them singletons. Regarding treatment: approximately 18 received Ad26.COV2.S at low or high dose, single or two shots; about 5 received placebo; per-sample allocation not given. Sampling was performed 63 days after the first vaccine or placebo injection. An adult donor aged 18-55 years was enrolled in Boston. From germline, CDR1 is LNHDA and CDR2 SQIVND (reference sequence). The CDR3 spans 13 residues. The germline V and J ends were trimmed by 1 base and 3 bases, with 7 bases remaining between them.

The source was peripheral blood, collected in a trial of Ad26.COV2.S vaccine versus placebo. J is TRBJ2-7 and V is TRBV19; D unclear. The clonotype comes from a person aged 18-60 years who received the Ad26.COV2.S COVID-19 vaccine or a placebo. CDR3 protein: CASSIGGIYEQYF. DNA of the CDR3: TGTGCCAGTAGTATAGGGGGTATCTACGAGCAGTACTTC.